Given below is one T cell receptor beta chain in context. No antigen is known for it. The data were produced by immunoSEQ multiplex PCR, yet TCRdb's version contains in-frame clones alone and is incomplete. The table records about 110,000 clones, around 94% of them present only once. This entry comes from a study of T cell responses to AZD1222 COVID-19 vaccine. Study at large: Some second doses came at about 4 weeks and others at about 12 weeks; these were pooled. Overall study findings and caveats: Two AZD1222 administrations were followed by greater Spike-specific TCR breadth and depth. The reported proportion of spike-specific TCRs targeting unmutated variant regions was nearly half. Repertoires were obtained only post-peak T cell response.

This CDR3 is 15 amino acids long. Germline CDR1 is MNHEY and CDR2 is SMNVEV (reference sequence). V was pared by 5 bases and J by 2 bases, with 16 bases between. The chain couples TRBV27 to TRBJ2-7, with a possible D match to TRBD1 (6 bases). Sequencing was performed on peripheral blood, taken on day 0 of AZD1222 vaccination. This TCR derives from an adult in good health. CDR3: CASSPIIRDTYEQYF. The CDR3 DNA reads as TGTGCCAGCAGTCCGATCATTAGGGACACCTACGAGCAGTACTTC.